This T cell receptor (beta chain) was captured by sequencing in a study of T cell repertoires in cytomegalovirus infection. Per germline, CDR1 SEHNR and CDR2 FQNEAQ (reference sequence). V lost 10 bases, J lost 3 bases, and 13 bases lay in between. This CDR3 has 12 residues. From the reads, TCRdb called clonotypes with MiXCR, one entry per CDR3 protein. The data hold about 160,000 distinct CDR3 sequences, with approximately 17% observed a single time. The rearrangement links TRBV7-9 to TRBJ2-7, with unresolved D. The sample consisted of CD8+ T cells from PBMCs. The clonotype was recovered from a human donor in good health (CMV status not recorded). Some clones in this sample may be carry-over from other donors' samples. This chain's CDR3 is CAISRSLYEQYF. CDR3 coding DNA: TGTGCCATCTCCAGGAGCCTCTACGAGCAGTACTTC. The entire variable domain, with the rest obtained from reference TRBV7-9 and TRBJ2-7, is as follows: DTGVSQNPRHKITKRGQNVTFRCDPISEHNRLYWYRQTLGQGPEFLTYFQNEAQLEKSRLLSDRFSAERPKGSFSTLEIQRTEQGDSAMYLCAISRSLYEQYFGPGTRLTVT.